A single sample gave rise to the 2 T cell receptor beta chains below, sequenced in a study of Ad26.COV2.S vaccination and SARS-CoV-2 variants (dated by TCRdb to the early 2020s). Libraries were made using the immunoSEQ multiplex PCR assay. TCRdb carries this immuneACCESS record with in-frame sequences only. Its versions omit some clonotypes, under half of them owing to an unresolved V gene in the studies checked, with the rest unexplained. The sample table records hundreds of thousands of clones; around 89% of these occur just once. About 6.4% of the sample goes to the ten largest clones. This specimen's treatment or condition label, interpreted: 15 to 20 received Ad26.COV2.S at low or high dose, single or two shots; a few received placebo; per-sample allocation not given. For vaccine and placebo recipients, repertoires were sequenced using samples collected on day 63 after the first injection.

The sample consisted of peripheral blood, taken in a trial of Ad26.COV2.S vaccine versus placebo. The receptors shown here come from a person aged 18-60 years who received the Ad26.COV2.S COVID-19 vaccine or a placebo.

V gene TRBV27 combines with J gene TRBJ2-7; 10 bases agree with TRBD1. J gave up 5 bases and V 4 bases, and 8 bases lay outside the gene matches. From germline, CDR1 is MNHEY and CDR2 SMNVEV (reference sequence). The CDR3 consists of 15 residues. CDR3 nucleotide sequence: TGTGCCAGCAGTTCCCCGGGACAGGGGAGAAACGAGCAGTACTTC. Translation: CASSSPGQGRNEQYF.

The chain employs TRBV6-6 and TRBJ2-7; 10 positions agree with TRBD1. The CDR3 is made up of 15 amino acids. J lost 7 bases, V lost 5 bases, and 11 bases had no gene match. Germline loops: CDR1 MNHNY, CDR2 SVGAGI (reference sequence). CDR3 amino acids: CASSAGTGAFGEQYF. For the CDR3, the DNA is TGTGCCAGCAGTGCCGGGACAGGGGCCTTTGGTGAGCAGTACTTC.